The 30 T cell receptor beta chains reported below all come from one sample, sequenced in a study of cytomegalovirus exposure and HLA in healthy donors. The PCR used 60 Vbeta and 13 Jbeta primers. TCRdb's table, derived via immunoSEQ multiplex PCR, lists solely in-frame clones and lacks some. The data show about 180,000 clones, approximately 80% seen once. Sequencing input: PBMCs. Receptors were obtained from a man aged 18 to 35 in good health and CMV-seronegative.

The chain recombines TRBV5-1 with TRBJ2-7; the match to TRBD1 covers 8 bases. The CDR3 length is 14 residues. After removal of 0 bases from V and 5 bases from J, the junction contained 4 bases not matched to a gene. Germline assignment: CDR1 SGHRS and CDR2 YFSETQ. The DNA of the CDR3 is TGCGCCAGCAGCTTGGCGGACAGGGCCGACGAGCAGTACTTC. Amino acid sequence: CASSLADRADEQYF.

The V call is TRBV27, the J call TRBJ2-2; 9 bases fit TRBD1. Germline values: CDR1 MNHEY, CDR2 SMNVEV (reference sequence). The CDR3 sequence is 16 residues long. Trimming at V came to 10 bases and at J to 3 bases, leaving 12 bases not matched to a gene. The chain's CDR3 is CAIRRGGQGYTGELFF. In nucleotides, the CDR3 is TGTGCCATCCGTCGCGGGGGACAGGGTTACACCGGGGAGCTGTTTTTT.

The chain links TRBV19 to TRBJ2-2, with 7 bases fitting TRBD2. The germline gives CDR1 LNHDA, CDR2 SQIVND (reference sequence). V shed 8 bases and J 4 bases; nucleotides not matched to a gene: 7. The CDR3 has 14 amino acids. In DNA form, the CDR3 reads TGTGCCAGTTGGGAGGGCGCGGGCACCGGGGAGCTGTTTTTT. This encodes CASWEGAGTGELFF.

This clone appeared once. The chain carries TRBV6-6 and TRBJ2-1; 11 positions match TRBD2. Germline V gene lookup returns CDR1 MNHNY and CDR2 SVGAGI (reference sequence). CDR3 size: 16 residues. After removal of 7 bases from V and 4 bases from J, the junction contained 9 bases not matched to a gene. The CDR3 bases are TGTGCCAGCAACCCGGGACTAGCGGAGTTATACAATGAGCAGTTCTTC. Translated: CASNPGLAELYNEQFF.

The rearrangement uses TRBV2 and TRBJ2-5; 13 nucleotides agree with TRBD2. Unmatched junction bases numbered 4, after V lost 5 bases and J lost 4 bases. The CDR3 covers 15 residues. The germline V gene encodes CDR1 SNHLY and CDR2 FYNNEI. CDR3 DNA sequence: TGTGCCAGCAGTTGGACTAGCGGGGGATCAGAGACCCAGTACTTC. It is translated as CASSWTSGGSETQYF.

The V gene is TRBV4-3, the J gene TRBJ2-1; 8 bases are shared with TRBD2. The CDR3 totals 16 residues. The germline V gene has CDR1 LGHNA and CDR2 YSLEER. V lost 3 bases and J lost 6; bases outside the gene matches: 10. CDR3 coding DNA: TGCGCCAGCAGCCATGTAGCGGGATCCTCTTTCAATGAGCAGTTCTTC. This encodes CASSHVAGSSFNEQFF.

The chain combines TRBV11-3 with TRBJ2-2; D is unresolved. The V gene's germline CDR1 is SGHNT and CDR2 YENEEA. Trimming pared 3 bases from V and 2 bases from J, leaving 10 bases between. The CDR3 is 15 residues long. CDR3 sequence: CASSFMASNTGELFF. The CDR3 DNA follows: TGTGCCAGCAGCTTTATGGCTAGTAACACCGGGGAGCTGTTTTTT.

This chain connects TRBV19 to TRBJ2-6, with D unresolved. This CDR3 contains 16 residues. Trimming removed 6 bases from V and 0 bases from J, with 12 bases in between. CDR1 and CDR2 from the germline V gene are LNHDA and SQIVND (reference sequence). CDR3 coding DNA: TGTGCCAGTAGCCGATCTGCGAGCTCTGGGGCCAACGTCCTGACTTTC. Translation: CASSRSASSGANVLTF.

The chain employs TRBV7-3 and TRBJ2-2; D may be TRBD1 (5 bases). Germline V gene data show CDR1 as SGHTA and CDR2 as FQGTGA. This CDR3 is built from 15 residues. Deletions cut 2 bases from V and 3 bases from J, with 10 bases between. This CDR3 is CASSLFDSHTGELFF. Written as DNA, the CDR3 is TGTGCCAGCAGCTTATTTGACAGCCACACCGGGGAGCTGTTTTTT.

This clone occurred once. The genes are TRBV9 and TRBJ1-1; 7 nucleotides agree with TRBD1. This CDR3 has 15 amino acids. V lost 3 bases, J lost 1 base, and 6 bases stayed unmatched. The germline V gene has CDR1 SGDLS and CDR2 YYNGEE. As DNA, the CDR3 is TGTGCCAGCAGCGAGGGGACAGCAGAGAACACTGAAGCTTTCTTT. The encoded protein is CASSEGTAENTEAFF.

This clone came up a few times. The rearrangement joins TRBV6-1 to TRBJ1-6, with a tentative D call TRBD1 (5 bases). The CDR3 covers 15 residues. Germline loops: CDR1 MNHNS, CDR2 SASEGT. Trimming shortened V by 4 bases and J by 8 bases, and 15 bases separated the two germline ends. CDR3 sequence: CASSVDSPLDSPLHF. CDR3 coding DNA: TGTGCCAGCAGTGTCGACAGCCCCTTGGATTCACCCCTCCACTTT.

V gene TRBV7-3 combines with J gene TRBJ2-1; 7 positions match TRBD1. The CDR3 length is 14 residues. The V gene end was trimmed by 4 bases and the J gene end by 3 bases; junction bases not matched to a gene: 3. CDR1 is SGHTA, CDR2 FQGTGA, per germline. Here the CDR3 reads CASSYDRVYNEQFF. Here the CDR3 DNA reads TGTGCCAGCAGCTACGACAGGGTCTACAATGAGCAGTTCTTC.

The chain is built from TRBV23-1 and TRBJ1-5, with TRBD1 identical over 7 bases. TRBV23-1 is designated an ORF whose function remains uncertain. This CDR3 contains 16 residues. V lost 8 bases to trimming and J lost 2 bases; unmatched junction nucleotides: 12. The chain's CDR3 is CASYQDRPWGNQPQHF. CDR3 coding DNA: TGCGCCAGCTACCAGGACAGGCCCTGGGGCAATCAGCCCCAGCATTTT.

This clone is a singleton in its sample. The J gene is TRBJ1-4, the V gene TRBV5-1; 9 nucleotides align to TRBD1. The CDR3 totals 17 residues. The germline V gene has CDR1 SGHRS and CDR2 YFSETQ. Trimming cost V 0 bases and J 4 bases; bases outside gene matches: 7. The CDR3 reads CASSLVGQGLLNEKLFF. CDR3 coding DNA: TGCGCCAGCAGCTTGGTGGGACAGGGCCTACTTAATGAAAAACTGTTTTTT.

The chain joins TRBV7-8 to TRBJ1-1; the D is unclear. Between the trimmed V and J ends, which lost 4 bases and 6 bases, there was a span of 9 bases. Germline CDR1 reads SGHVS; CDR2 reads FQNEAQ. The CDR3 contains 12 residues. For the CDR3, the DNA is TGTGCCAGCAGCTCCCTCAACTCTGAAGCTTTCTTT. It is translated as CASSSLNSEAFF.

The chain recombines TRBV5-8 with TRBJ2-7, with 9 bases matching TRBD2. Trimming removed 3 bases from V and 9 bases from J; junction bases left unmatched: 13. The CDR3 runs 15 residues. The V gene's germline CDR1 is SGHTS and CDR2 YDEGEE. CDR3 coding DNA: TGTGCCAGCAGCTCCCCCCGACTAGCGGCGCATGGGCAGTACTTC. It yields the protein CASSSPRLAAHGQYF.

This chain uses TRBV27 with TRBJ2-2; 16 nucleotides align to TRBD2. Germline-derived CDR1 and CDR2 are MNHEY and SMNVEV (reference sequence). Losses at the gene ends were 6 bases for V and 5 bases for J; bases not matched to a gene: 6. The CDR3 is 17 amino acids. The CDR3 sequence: CASSGTSGRARTGELFF. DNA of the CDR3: TGTGCCAGCAGCGGGACTAGCGGGAGGGCTCGGACCGGGGAGCTGTTTTTT.

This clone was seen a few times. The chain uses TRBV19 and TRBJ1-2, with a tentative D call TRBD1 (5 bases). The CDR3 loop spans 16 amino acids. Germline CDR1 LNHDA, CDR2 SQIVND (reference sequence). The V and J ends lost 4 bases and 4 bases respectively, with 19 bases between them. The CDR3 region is CASSTRPAGQGYGYTF. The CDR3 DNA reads TGTGCCAGTAGTACGCGGCCCGCGGGGCAAGGCTATGGCTACACCTTC.

The CDR3 sequence: CASSKETSGGQETQYF. CDR3 coding DNA: TGTGCCAGTAGCAAAGAGACTAGCGGAGGACAAGAGACCCAGTACTTC. V gene TRBV19 combines with J gene TRBJ2-5; TRBD2 aligns across 9 bases. This CDR3 contains 16 residues. Germline values: CDR1 LNHDA, CDR2 SQIVND (reference sequence). V lost 6 bases and J lost 2; bases outside the gene matches: 10.

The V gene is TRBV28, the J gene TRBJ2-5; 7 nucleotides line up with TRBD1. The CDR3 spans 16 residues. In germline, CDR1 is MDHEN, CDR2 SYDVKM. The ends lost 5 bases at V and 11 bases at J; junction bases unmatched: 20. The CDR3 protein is CASSPTLLTGSLEQYF. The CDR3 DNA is TGTGCCAGCAGTCCCACCCTTCTGACAGGGTCCCTAGAGCAGTACTTC.

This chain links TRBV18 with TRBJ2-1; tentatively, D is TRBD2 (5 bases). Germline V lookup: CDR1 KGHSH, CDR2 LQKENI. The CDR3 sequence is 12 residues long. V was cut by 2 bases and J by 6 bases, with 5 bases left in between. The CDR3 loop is CASSPGSNEQFF. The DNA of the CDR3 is TGTGCCAGCTCACCAGGGAGCAATGAGCAGTTCTTC.

The CDR3 DNA reads TGTGCCAGCAGCTTAAGCGGGGGGTCGGACGAGCAGTACTTC. Translated, it gives CASSLSGGSDEQYF. The V and J genes are TRBV7-2 and TRBJ2-7, with 9 nucleotides matching TRBD2. Germline V lookup: CDR1 SGHTA, CDR2 FQGNSA. Germline trimming cut 2 bases from V and 5 bases from J; bases unmatched to any gene: 4. CDR3 length: 14 residues.

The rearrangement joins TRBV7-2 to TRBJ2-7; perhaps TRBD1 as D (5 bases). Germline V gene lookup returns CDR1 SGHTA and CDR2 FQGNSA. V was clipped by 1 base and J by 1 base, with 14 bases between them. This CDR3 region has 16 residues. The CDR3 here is CASSLEELGLSYEQYF. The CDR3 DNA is TGTGCCAGCAGCTTAGAAGAGTTGGGGCTGTCCTACGAGCAGTACTTC.

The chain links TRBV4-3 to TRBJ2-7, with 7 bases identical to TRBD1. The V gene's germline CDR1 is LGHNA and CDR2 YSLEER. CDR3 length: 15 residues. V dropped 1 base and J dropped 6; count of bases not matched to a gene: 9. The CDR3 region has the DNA TGCGCCAGCAGCCAAGGGGGGACAGAGGGTTTCGAGCAGTACTTC. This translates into CASSQGGTEGFEQYF.

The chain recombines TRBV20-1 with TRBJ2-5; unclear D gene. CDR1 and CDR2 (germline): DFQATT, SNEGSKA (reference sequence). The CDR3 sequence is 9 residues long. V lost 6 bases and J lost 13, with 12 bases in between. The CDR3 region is CSALFPLYF. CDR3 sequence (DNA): TGCAGTGCCCTTTTTCCCTTGTACTTC.

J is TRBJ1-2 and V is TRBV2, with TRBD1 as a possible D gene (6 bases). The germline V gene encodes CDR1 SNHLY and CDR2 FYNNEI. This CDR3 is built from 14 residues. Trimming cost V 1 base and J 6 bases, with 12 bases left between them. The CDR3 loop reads CASSEVVDRHGYTF. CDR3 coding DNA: TGTGCCAGCAGTGAAGTGGTGGACAGACATGGCTACACCTTC. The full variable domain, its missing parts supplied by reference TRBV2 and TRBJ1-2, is EPEVTQTPSHQVTQMGQEVILRCVPISNHLYFYWYRQILGQKVEFLVSFYNNEISEKSEIFDDQFSVERPDGSNFTLKIRSTKLEDSAMYFCASSEVVDRHGYTFGSGTRLTVV.

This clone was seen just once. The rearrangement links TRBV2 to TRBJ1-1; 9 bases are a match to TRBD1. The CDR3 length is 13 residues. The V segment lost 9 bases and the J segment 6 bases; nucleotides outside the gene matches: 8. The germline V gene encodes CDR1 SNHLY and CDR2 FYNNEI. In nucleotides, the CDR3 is TGTGCCAGTGGAAACAGGGGGCTGCCTGAAGCTTTCTTT. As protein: CASGNRGLPEAFF.

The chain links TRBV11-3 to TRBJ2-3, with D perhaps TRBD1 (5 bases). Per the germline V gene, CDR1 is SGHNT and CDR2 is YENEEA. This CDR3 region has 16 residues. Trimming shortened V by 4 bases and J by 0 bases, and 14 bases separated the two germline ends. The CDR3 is CASSSLRDPSTDTQYF. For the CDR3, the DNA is TGTGCCAGCAGCTCCCTCAGGGATCCTAGCACAGATACGCAGTATTTT.

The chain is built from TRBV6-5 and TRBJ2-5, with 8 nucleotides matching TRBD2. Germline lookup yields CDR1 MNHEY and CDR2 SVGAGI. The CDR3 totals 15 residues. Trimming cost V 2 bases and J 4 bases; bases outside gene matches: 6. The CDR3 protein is CASSYVEAGVETQYF. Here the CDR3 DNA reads TGTGCCAGCAGTTACGTGGAAGCGGGAGTAGAGACCCAGTACTTC.

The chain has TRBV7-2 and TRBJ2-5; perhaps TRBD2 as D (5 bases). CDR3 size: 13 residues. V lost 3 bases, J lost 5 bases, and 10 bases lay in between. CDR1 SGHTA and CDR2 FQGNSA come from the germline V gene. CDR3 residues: CASSFDWEETQYF. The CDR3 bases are TGTGCCAGCAGCTTCGACTGGGAGGAGACCCAGTACTTC.